This T cell receptor beta chain was observed in a study of T-cell reconstitution after alpha-beta-depleted transplantation in children. Study-wide results and caveats: Most T-cell counts and diversity one year after the transplant came from T cells that were newly produced. The study traced high day-60 TCRbeta diversity in some patients to surviving recipient T cells and thymic progenitors. After transplant, at about two months, alpha-beta T cells were reportedly derived from several hundred expanded graft clones.

This CDR3 has 17 amino acids. The V and J ends lost 2 bases and 2 bases respectively, with 16 bases between them. Germline lookup yields CDR1 SGHAT and CDR2 FQNNGV. The TCRbeta library incorporated unique molecular identifiers. TCRdb independently ran MiXCR on the PCR reads; one entry per CDR3 protein. The table lists about 900,000 distinct CDR3 sequences, roughly 29% of them singletons. A note on this clonotype: Antigen specificity is unknown.

This sequence was found in a boy younger than two who had a stem cell transplant for SCID, so the T cells may come from the graft donor. The sample here was PBMCs, mostly from graft donor cells, taken 360 days after TCRalphabeta/CD19-depleted stem cell transplant. V usage is TRBV11-2 and J usage is TRBJ2-1, with D possibly TRBD2 on 7 matching bases. Here the CDR3 DNA reads TGTGCCAGCAGCTTATATGGGGGGGCGGGGACCTACAATGAGCAGTTCTTC. This gives the protein CASSLYGGAGTYNEQFF.